Below are 26 T cell receptor beta chains sequenced from a single sample in a study of OX40 agonist ivuxolimab in advanced cancers. Repertoires were generated with immunoSEQ multiplex PCR, while TCRdb's copy carries only in-frame clones and drops some. The repertoire holds about 48,000 clones, roughly 85% seen once, with about 9.8% in the top ten. The input for sequencing was CD4+ or CD8+ T cells sorted from blood, taken in a trial of the OX40 agonist ivuxolimab. The receptor set was obtained from an adult with an advanced solid tumor such as melanoma, head and neck, liver or kidney cancer.

The chain joins TRBV4-1 to TRBJ1-6; TRBD1 aligns across 9 bases. CDR1 is MGHRA, CDR2 YSYEKL, per germline. This CDR3 is 16 amino acids long. The junction had 4 bases not matched to a gene; V was cut back by 1 base and J by 6 bases. CDR3 sequence: CASSQGGQGGNSPLHF. CDR3 sequence (DNA): TGCGCCAGCAGCCAAGGGGGACAGGGAGGTAATTCACCCCTCCACTTT.

The sample holds a few counts of this clone. The J gene is TRBJ1-4, the V gene TRBV4-2, with a possible D match to TRBD1 (5 bases). Germline CDR1 reads LGHNA; CDR2 reads YNFKEQ. This CDR3 has 14 residues. Trimming took 4 bases from V and 6 from J, leaving 12 bases between them. CDR3 sequence (DNA): TGTGCCAGCAGCCCGGGGACTGCCCATGAAAAACTGTTTTTT. Protein product: CASSPGTAHEKLFF.

The CDR3 loop reads CASSYDREGYEQYF. The CDR3 DNA is TGCGCCAGCAGTTATGACAGGGAGGGATACGAGCAGTACTTC. The chain employs TRBV5-1 and TRBJ2-7; TRBD1 or TRBD2 may be the D gene (7 bases each). Trimming left V 5 bases short and J 4 bases short, with 16 bases between. The CDR3 length is 14 residues. Germline-derived CDR1 and CDR2 are SGHRS and YFSETQ.

This CDR3 reads CASRQGAVGELFF. The CDR3 DNA is TGCGCCAGCCGCCAGGGGGCTGTCGGGGAGCTGTTTTTT. This chain uses TRBV5-1 with TRBJ2-2, with TRBD1 identical over 8 bases. J lost 7 bases, V lost 7 bases, and 6 bases had no gene match. Germline CDR1 is SGHRS and CDR2 is YFSETQ. The CDR3 totals 13 residues. The variable domain in full, completed from reference TRBV5-1 and TRBJ2-2, reads KAGVTQTPRYLIKTRGQQVTLSCSPISGHRSVSWYQQTPGQGLQFLFEYFSETQRNKGNFPGRFSGRQFSNSRSEMNVSTLELGDSALYLCASRQGAVGELFFGEGSRLTVL.

This clone occurred a few times. The V gene is TRBV15, the J gene TRBJ2-5; D gene ambiguous. The V gene lost 1 base and the J gene lost 0 bases, with 3 bases spanning the gap. CDR1 LNHNV and CDR2 YYDKDF come from the germline V gene (reference sequence). The CDR3 has 13 residues. This chain's CDR3 is CATSRVHQETQYF. Written as DNA, the CDR3 is TGTGCCACCAGCAGAGTCCACCAAGAGACCCAGTACTTC.

The V call is TRBV6-5, the J call TRBJ1-4; no definite D call. The V gene lost 2 bases and the J gene lost 7 bases, with 11 bases spanning the gap. The V gene's germline CDR1 is MNHEY and CDR2 SVGAGI. CDR3 size: 14 residues. CDR3 in DNA: TGTGCCAGCAGTTACGGCGGTTTGGGTGAAAAACTGTTTTTT. Translation gives CASSYGGLGEKLFF.

The chain is built from TRBV27 and TRBJ1-1, with TRBD1 as a possible D gene (6 bases). CDR3 length equals 12 residues. Germline CDR1 is MNHEY and CDR2 is SMNVEV (reference sequence). V lost 7 bases, J lost 7 bases, and 13 bases lay in between. CDR3 nucleotides: TGTGCCAGCAATCCCCGGGACAATGAAGCTTTCTTT. It specifies CASNPRDNEAFF.

The genes are TRBV28 and TRBJ2-1; perhaps TRBD2 as D (5 bases). This CDR3 comprises 14 residues. Germline lookup yields CDR1 MDHEN and CDR2 SYDVKM. V was shortened by 8 bases and J by 1 base, with 12 bases between the two germline ends. The CDR3 loop is CASRVGGSYNEQFF. CDR3 sequence (DNA): TGTGCCAGCCGTGTAGGAGGTTCCTACAATGAGCAGTTCTTC.

The chain combines TRBV30 with TRBJ2-2; tentatively, D is TRBD1 (6 bases). Per the germline V gene, CDR1 is GTSNPN and CDR2 is SVGIG (reference sequence). V was pared by 5 bases and J by 4 bases, with 14 bases between. The CDR3 runs 14 residues. CDR3 region: CAWGRQVTTGELFF. CDR3 DNA sequence: TGTGCCTGGGGACGACAGGTAACCACCGGGGAGCTGTTTTTT.

The gene calls are TRBV5-8 and TRBJ2-3, with D unresolved. V was cut by 0 bases and J by 2 bases, with 7 bases left in between. This CDR3 is built from 14 residues. The V gene's germline CDR1 is SGHTS and CDR2 YDEGEE. DNA of the CDR3: TGTGCCAGCAGCTTGGAGGGTTCCACAGATACGCAGTATTTT. Translated: CASSLEGSTDTQYF.

This clone was seen a few times. V gene TRBV2 combines with J gene TRBJ1-6; 7 nucleotides align to TRBD1. The CDR3 loop spans 14 amino acids. CDR1 SNHLY and CDR2 FYNNEI come from the germline V gene. The V and J ends lost 7 bases and 9 bases, in that order; junction bases with no gene match: 9. CDR3 nucleotide sequence: TGTGCCAGCACCGCCGGGACAGTAGGTTCACCCCTCCACTTT. Translating gives CASTAGTVGSPLHF.

The chain combines TRBV4-1 with TRBJ2-5; 7 bases agree with TRBD2. V was clipped by 1 base and J by 1 base; unmatched bases: 0. Germline lookup yields CDR1 MGHRA and CDR2 YSYEKL. This CDR3 contains 14 residues. Here the CDR3 reads CASSQGLAQETQYF. DNA for the CDR3: TGCGCCAGCAGCCAAGGACTAGCCCAAGAGACCCAGTACTTC.

The rearrangement links TRBV6-5 to TRBJ1-2, with 9 nucleotides matching TRBD1. CDR1 and CDR2 (germline): MNHEY, SVGAGI. The CDR3 length is 16 residues. V lost 2 bases, J lost 2 bases, and 6 bases stayed unmatched. This CDR3 reads CASSYRYRGPNYGYTF. The CDR3 DNA follows: TGTGCCAGCAGTTACCGATACAGGGGGCCGAACTATGGCTACACCTTC.

This chain uses TRBV6-1 with TRBJ2-5; the D is unclear. Germline V gives CDR1 MNHNS, CDR2 SASEGT. Trimming took 8 bases from V and 8 from J, leaving 12 bases between them. The CDR3 is 11 amino acids. The DNA for the CDR3 is TGTGCCAGCGTTAGGGTTTTAACCCAGTACTTC. Its protein is CASVRVLTQYF.

This clone qualifies as medium-sized (0.01 to 0.1%). The V call is TRBV4-1, the J call TRBJ1-5; no definite D call. Germline V gene sequence: CDR1 MGHRA, CDR2 YSYEKL. Trimming removed 0 bases from V and 5 bases from J, with 5 bases in between. The CDR3 extends over 13 amino acids. The CDR3 DNA follows: TGCGCCAGCAGCCAAGAAAGGGATCAGCCCCAGCATTTT. It is translated as CASSQERDQPQHF.

This clone showed up just once. This CDR3 reads CASRPGPYNEQFF. The DNA of the CDR3 is TGTGCCAGCAGGCCGGGGCCTTACAATGAGCAGTTCTTC. V is TRBV2 and J is TRBJ2-1; D is possibly TRBD1 or TRBD2 (5 bases each). The CDR3 runs 13 residues. Trimming stripped 6 bases from V and 4 bases from J, with 10 bases between. The germline gives CDR1 SNHLY, CDR2 FYNNEI.

The chain uses TRBV15 and TRBJ2-1, with D unresolved. Looked up from germline, CDR1 is LNHNV and CDR2 is YYDKDF (reference sequence). This CDR3 has 12 residues. V lost 8 bases and J lost 4, with 9 bases in between. As DNA, the CDR3 is TGTGCCACCTCGACACCTTACAATGAGCAGTTCTTC. Translating it yields CATSTPYNEQFF.

V is TRBV30 and J is TRBJ2-7, with 9 bases matching TRBD2. Germline V lookup: CDR1 GTSNPN, CDR2 SVGIG (reference sequence). The CDR3 sequence is 16 residues long. The J segment lost 1 base and the V segment lost 1 base, leaving 8 bases of the junction unmatched. The CDR3 nucleotides are TGTGCCTGGAGTGCGGCGGGAGGGTATGAATCCTACGAGCAGTACTTC. Translated: CAWSAAGGYESYEQYF.

This clone showed up just a few times. The gene calls are TRBV7-2 and TRBJ2-7, with 10 positions matching TRBD2. The CDR3 is 16 amino acids. Per the germline V gene, CDR1 is SGHTA and CDR2 is FQGNSA. Trimming at V came to 5 bases and at J to 6 bases, leaving 13 bases not matched to a gene. The chain's CDR3 is CASSPRAASGSVEQYF. CDR3 nucleotide sequence: TGTGCCAGCAGCCCGAGGGCCGCTAGCGGGAGTGTCGAGCAGTACTTC.

The chain is built from TRBV18 and TRBJ2-7, with a possible D match to TRBD1 (5 bases). The ends were cut back, 2 bases at V and 4 bases at J, with 9 bases in the middle. The CDR3 loop spans 13 amino acids. Germline V gene data show CDR1 as KGHSH and CDR2 as LQKENI. This chain's CDR3 is CASSPRGWYEQYF. CDR3 DNA sequence: TGTGCCAGCTCACCAAGGGGATGGTACGAGCAGTACTTC.

The chain is built from TRBV6-5 and TRBJ2-1; 9 bases agree with TRBD2. Trimming cost V 7 bases and J 9 bases; bases outside gene matches: 13. Germline lookup yields CDR1 MNHEY and CDR2 SVGAGI. This CDR3 has 15 residues. The CDR3 region is CASTPAAGGPGEQFF. DNA of the CDR3: TGTGCCAGCACCCCCGCGGCGGGAGGGCCAGGTGAGCAGTTCTTC.

This clone was seen a handful of times. The chain's CDR3 is CAISGTGGEQFF. The CDR3 DNA is TGTGCCATCAGTGGAACAGGGGGCGAGCAGTTCTTC. V gene TRBV10-3 combines with J gene TRBJ2-1, with 9 bases lining up with TRBD1. The CDR3 covers 12 residues. CDR1 and CDR2 (germline): ENHRY, SYGVKD. The trim removed 4 bases at V and 10 bases at J, leaving 2 bases unmatched.

The V call is TRBV9, the J call TRBJ2-3; TRBD2 matches at 9 bases. This CDR3 is 18 amino acids long. CDR1 is SGDLS and CDR2 is YYNGEE in the germline V gene. With V trimmed by 1 base and J by 4 bases, 13 bases remained unmatched. DNA of the CDR3: TGTGCCAGCAGCGTATCACCCCCGTCTAGCGGGATAGCAGATACGCAGTATTTT. Amino acid sequence: CASSVSPPSSGIADTQYF.

This clone was observed once. DNA of the CDR3: TGCAGCGTTGGAGTTGACAGGGGGAGGCCCCAGCATTTT. This translates into CSVGVDRGRPQHF. V gene TRBV29-1 combines with J gene TRBJ1-5, with 9 bases aligning to TRBD1. The CDR3 is 13 amino acids. V was clipped by 4 bases and J by 9 bases; unmatched bases: 7. Germline lookup yields CDR1 SQVTM and CDR2 ANQGSEA.

This CDR3 reads CASKRDETYEQYF. CDR3 nucleotide sequence: TGTGCCAGCAAGAGGGACGAGACCTACGAGCAGTACTTC. This sequence joins TRBV2 and TRBJ2-7, with D perhaps being TRBD1 or TRBD2 (5 bases each). Germline loops: CDR1 SNHLY, CDR2 FYNNEI. V was pared by 7 bases and J by 2 bases, with 12 bases between. The CDR3 is made up of 13 amino acids.

The chain joins TRBV11-2 to TRBJ1-4; 7 nucleotides agree with TRBD1. The CDR3 is 14 amino acids. V was clipped by 5 bases and J by 7 bases; unmatched bases: 7. The V gene's germline CDR1 is SGHAT and CDR2 FQNNGV. The CDR3: CASSETGEAEKLFF. CDR3 coding DNA: TGTGCCAGCAGCGAAACAGGGGAAGCTGAAAAACTGTTTTTT.